The 5 T cell receptor beta chains reported below all come from one sample, sequenced in a study of T cell repertoires in cytomegalovirus infection. TCRdb ran MiXCR on the reads and lists one entry per CDR3 protein. The repertoire holds over 150,000 distinct CDR3 sequences, with about 18% as singletons. The sample comprised CD8+ T cells from PBMCs. These receptors all come from a human donor in good health (CMV status not recorded). Some clones in this sample may be carry-over from other donors' samples.

This clonotype has only a few counts. The chain combines TRBV7-8 with TRBJ1-1; no clear D. In germline, CDR1 is SGHVS, CDR2 FQNEAQ. The CDR3 runs 14 residues. Trimming removed 0 bases at V and 0 bases at J, with 5 bases between. CDR3 region: CASSLALLNTEAFF. The CDR3 nucleotides are TGTGCCAGCAGCTTAGCGCTGCTGAACACTGAAGCTTTCTTT.

The table lists this clonotype with a few counts. This rearrangement joins TRBV11-2 to TRBJ1-2, with a possible D match to TRBD1 (5 bases). The CDR3 extends over 14 amino acids. Germline lookup yields CDR1 SGHAT and CDR2 FQNNGV. The V end lost 5 bases, the J end lost 7 bases, and 17 bases lay between the germline ends. The CDR3: CASSPPWTSGGYTF. The CDR3 DNA follows: TGTGCCAGCAGCCCCCCTTGGACATCGGGTGGCTACACCTTC.

The V and J genes are TRBV20-1 and TRBJ1-2; 9 bases are a match to TRBD1. The V and J ends lost 0 bases and 8 bases, in that order; junction bases with no gene match: 7. The CDR3 sequence is 14 residues long. Germline loops: CDR1 DFQATT, CDR2 SNEGSKA (reference sequence). In nucleotides, the CDR3 is TGCAGTGCTAGAGATCCAGGGACAGGGAACGGCTACACCTTC. Protein product: CSARDPGTGNGYTF.

This clonotype was seen only a few times. The CDR3 nucleotides are TGTGCCAGCAGCTTCGGACAGGGGATACCCTACGAGCAGTACTTC. This gives the protein CASSFGQGIPYEQYF. The chain joins TRBV7-6 to TRBJ2-7; 9 bases align to TRBD1. The CDR3 runs to 15 residues. Per germline, CDR1 SGHVS and CDR2 FNYEAQ. Losses at the gene ends were 3 bases for V and 2 bases for J; bases not matched to a gene: 5.

The rearrangement uses TRBV27 and TRBJ1-2, with no clear D. CDR1 and CDR2 (germline): MNHEY, SMNVEV (reference sequence). This CDR3 has 13 residues. V lost 2 bases, J lost 2 bases, and 6 bases lay in between. CDR3 nucleotides: TGTGCCAGCAGTTTACGGGAAAACTATGGCTACACCTTC. This codes for CASSLRENYGYTF.